This T cell receptor (beta chain) was sequenced for a study of technical replicates of blood from four donors. TCRdb's table, derived via immunoSEQ multiplex PCR, lists solely in-frame clones and lacks some. The repertoire holds more than 65,000 clones, roughly 97% seen once, with about 0.3% in the top ten. Germline CDR1 MDHEN, CDR2 SYDVKM. The V and J ends lost 5 bases and 8 bases respectively, with 13 bases between them. This CDR3 has 13 residues. The clonotype was recovered from a human donor in good health. This sequence joins TRBV28 and TRBJ2-1; perhaps TRBD1 as D (5 bases). The sequenced sample consisted of T cells isolated from PBMCs. The CDR3 region has the DNA TGTGCCAGCAGTGTAACAGGAGCCCATGAGCAGTTCTTC. This translates into CASSVTGAHEQFF.